This entry concerns a single T cell receptor beta chain. Antigen: not known. This sample was included in a study of early T cells in non-severe SARS-CoV-2 infection. Study summary: Bulk RNA isolated from unsorted whole blood underwent sequencing; chains were not paired. Points from the study as a whole: The VDJdb matching leaned toward anti-spike CD8 responses and overlooked private and CD4 specificities.

Trimming at V came to 3 bases and at J to 9 bases, leaving 7 bases not matched to a gene. The CDR3 loop spans 15 amino acids. TCRdb reanalysed the 5' RACE reads using MiXCR and keeps one entry per CDR3 protein. The table shows roughly 93,000 distinct CDR3 sequences, with approximately 10% occurring only once. Source material: whole blood. The J gene is TRBJ2-1, the V gene TRBV12-3 or TRBV12-4, with 11 bases identical to TRBD2. The clonotype was recovered from an adult who was a healthcare worker with PCR-confirmed SARS-CoV-2 infection or an uninfected control (not recorded which). For the CDR3, the DNA is TGTGCCAGCAGTTTCACGGGACTAGCGGTCGGTGAGCAGTTCTTC. Translated: CASSFTGLAVGEQFF.